Listed here are 26 T cell receptor beta chains from one sample, sequenced in a study of cytotoxic CD8 clonotypes in ibrutinib-treated CLL. Method: immunoSEQ multiplex PCR; TCRdb's copy keeps in-frame clones and lacks some. This sample has some 130,000 clones, with approximately 83% found just once. Sequences were derived from PBMCs, sampled after 24 months of ibrutinib treatment. These receptor sequences come from a human donor with chronic lymphocytic leukemia.

This clone appeared a few times. The J gene is TRBJ1-2, the V gene TRBV20-1; TRBD1 aligns across 8 bases. The CDR3 covers 11 residues. V lost 5 bases to trimming and J lost 8 bases; unmatched junction nucleotides: 4. Per the germline V gene, CDR1 is DFQATT and CDR2 is SNEGSKA (reference sequence). The CDR3 loop reads CSAGGDRGYTF. The CDR3 region has the DNA TGCAGTGCTGGGGGGGACAGGGGCTACACCTTC.

Only one count was recorded for this clone. V gene TRBV27 combines with J gene TRBJ1-1; D remains unclear. The V gene lost 6 bases and the J gene lost 4 bases, with 15 bases spanning the gap. CDR1 and CDR2 from the germline V gene are MNHEY and SMNVEV (reference sequence). The CDR3 extends over 14 amino acids. The CDR3 here is CASSIYFGSTEAFF. The CDR3, as DNA: TGTGCCAGCAGCATTTACTTCGGGTCCACTGAAGCTTTCTTT.

Turning to this clone: Additional DNA sequences in this sample encode the identical CDR3. V and J are TRBV11-2 and TRBJ2-1; unclear D gene. CDR3 length equals 12 residues. Germline loops: CDR1 SGHAT, CDR2 FQNNGV. V was pared by 1 base and J by 7 bases, with 5 bases between. CDR3 DNA: TGTGCCAGCAGCTTAGTAGGTAATGAGCAGTTCTTC. Its translation is CASSLVGNEQFF.

This clone was recorded a few times. The V call is TRBV5-6, the J call TRBJ1-1, with D possibly matching TRBD1 (6 bases). The V gene's germline CDR1 is SGHDT and CDR2 YYEEEE. The CDR3 totals 12 residues. V was trimmed by 1 base and J by 5 bases, leaving 6 bases between them. In DNA form, the CDR3 reads TGTGCCAGCAGCTTGAGGGGGACTGAAGCTTTCTTT. Residues: CASSLRGTEAFF. Based on the CDR3 plus reference TRBV5-6 and TRBJ1-1, the full variable domain is DAGVTQSPTHLIKTRGQQVTLRCSPKSGHDTVSWYQQALGQGPQFIFQYYEEEERQRGNFPDRFSGHQFPNYSSELNVNALLLGDSALYLCASSLRGTEAFFGQGTRLTVV.

This rearrangement joins TRBV4-3 to TRBJ2-3; TRBD1 is a possible D gene (5 bases). V shed 0 bases and J shed 3 bases, with 10 bases lying between them. The CDR3 sequence is 15 residues long. Germline CDR1 and CDR2: LGHNA and YSLEER. CDR3 region: CASSQDQGWTDTQYF. The DNA of the CDR3 is TGCGCCAGCAGCCAAGATCAGGGTTGGACAGATACGCAGTATTTT.

The chain has TRBV28 and TRBJ1-5; D remains ambiguous. With 5 bases removed from V and 7 bases from J, the gap between germline ends came to 21 bases. Germline CDR1 and CDR2: MDHEN and SYDVKM. The CDR3 sequence is 16 residues long. The CDR3 loop reads CASSPPRGNYDQPQHF. The CDR3 region has the DNA TGTGCCAGCAGTCCCCCGCGCGGCAATTATGACCAGCCCCAGCATTTT.

The gene calls are TRBV18 and TRBJ1-3; 8 bases are shared with TRBD1. With V trimmed by 5 bases and J by 4 bases, 7 bases remained unmatched. CDR3 length: 15 residues. CDR1 KGHSH and CDR2 LQKENI come from the germline V gene. Here the CDR3 DNA reads TGTGCCAGCTCAGCGGACAGGGTCGAGGGAAACACCATATATTTT. This codes for CASSADRVEGNTIYF.

The chain couples TRBV2 to TRBJ1-1; D possibly corresponds to TRBD1 (5 bases). The germline V gene has CDR1 SNHLY and CDR2 FYNNEI. The V gene lost 7 bases and the J gene lost 0 bases, with 12 bases spanning the gap. This CDR3 comprises 14 residues. CDR3 sequence: CASTQVGVNTEAFF. The CDR3 DNA reads TGTGCCAGCACTCAGGTGGGGGTGAACACTGAAGCTTTCTTT.

This sequence joins TRBV7-2 and TRBJ2-1; a possible D gene is TRBD1 (6 bases). The V gene lost 2 bases and the J gene lost 0 bases, with 17 bases spanning the gap. CDR1 is SGHTA and CDR2 is FQGNSA in the germline V gene. The CDR3 is made up of 18 amino acids. Written as DNA, the CDR3 is TGTGCCAGCAGCTTAAGGTTACAGGGAAAAAGCTCCTACAATGAGCAGTTCTTC. Translated: CASSLRLQGKSSYNEQFF.

A remark on this clone: Other DNA sequences in the sample encode the same CDR3. In DNA form, the CDR3 reads TGTGCCAGCAGCGTAGGGGGCGGGACCAGCACAGATACGCAGTATTTT. As protein: CASSVGGGTSTDTQYF. V is TRBV9 and J is TRBJ2-3; a possible D gene is TRBD2 (6 bases). This CDR3 spans 16 amino acids. Per the germline V gene, CDR1 is SGDLS and CDR2 is YYNGEE. Trimming removed 0 bases at V and 0 bases at J, with 11 bases between.

This clone appeared once. The J gene is TRBJ2-3, the V gene TRBV15; the match to TRBD2 covers 12 bases. The germline V gene encodes CDR1 LNHNV and CDR2 YYDKDF (reference sequence). The ends lost 0 bases at V and 6 bases at J; junction bases unmatched: 4. The CDR3 sequence is 16 residues long. CDR3 in amino acids: CATSRDRTSGVDTQYF. CDR3 bases: TGTGCCACCAGCAGAGACCGGACTAGCGGGGTGGATACGCAGTATTTT. The full variable domain, with the rest looked up from reference TRBV15 and TRBJ2-3, is DAMVIQNPRYQVTQFGKPVTLSCSQTLNHNVMYWYQQKSSQAPKLLFHYYDKDFNNEADTPDNFQSRRPNTSFCFLDIRSPGLGDTAMYLCATSRDRTSGVDTQYFGPGTRLTVL.

This chain links TRBV6-1 with TRBJ2-7; no definite D call. Trimming cost V 7 bases and J 2 bases, with 9 bases left between them. The CDR3 contains 12 residues. Germline lookup yields CDR1 MNHNS and CDR2 SASEGT. The CDR3 DNA follows: TGTGCCAGCACTTTGGACGCCTACGAGCAGTACTTC. This translates into CASTLDAYEQYF.

This clone has more than one count but fewer than ten. This chain joins TRBV10-1 and TRBJ2-7; D is unresolved. Germline assignment: CDR1 WNHNN and CDR2 SYGVQD (reference sequence). This CDR3 comprises 13 residues. Between the trimmed V and J ends, which lost 7 bases and 4 bases, there was a span of 14 bases. The DNA of the CDR3 is TGCGCCAGCATAACGCTCGGTCGGTACGAGCAGTACTTC. It is translated as CASITLGRYEQYF.

This rearrangement joins TRBV7-2 to TRBJ2-7; 8 positions agree with TRBD1. This CDR3 spans 13 amino acids. Germline CDR1 and CDR2: SGHTA and FQGNSA. V gave up 10 bases and J gave up 2 bases; unmatched junction bases: 7. CDR3 coding DNA: TGTGCCACCAGGACAGGGCTTCCCTACGAGCAGTACTTC. This sequence encodes CATRTGLPYEQYF.

The table lists this clone with a count of one. The chain employs TRBV7-2 and TRBJ1-4; possible D gene TRBD1, 6 bases. Germline V gene sequence: CDR1 SGHTA, CDR2 FQGNSA. The CDR3 is made up of 16 amino acids. The V and J ends lost 2 bases and 2 bases respectively, with 12 bases between them. CDR3 loop: CASSLWGARTNEKLFF. The CDR3 bases are TGTGCCAGCAGCTTATGGGGGGCTAGGACTAATGAAAAACTGTTTTTT.

V and J are TRBV10-3 and TRBJ1-3; D is unclear. V was trimmed by 2 bases and J by 4 bases, leaving 6 bases between them. Germline values: CDR1 ENHRY, CDR2 SYGVKD. The CDR3 spans 13 residues. The CDR3 reads CAISEVQGNTIYF. The CDR3 DNA sequence: TGTGCCATCAGTGAGGTACAGGGAAACACCATATATTTT.

This rearrangement joins TRBV28 to TRBJ1-2; D gene uncertain. Between the trimmed V and J ends, which lost 6 bases and 4 bases, there was a span of 12 bases. CDR3 length equals 13 residues. Germline V gene lookup returns CDR1 MDHEN and CDR2 SYDVKM. The CDR3 reads CASSPGPLYGYTF. DNA of the CDR3: TGTGCCAGCAGCCCCGGGCCACTCTATGGCTACACCTTC.

The V call is TRBV9, the J call TRBJ1-1; a weak D match, TRBD1 (5 bases). Looked up from germline, CDR1 is SGDLS and CDR2 is YYNGEE. The CDR3 has 15 amino acids. V was clipped by 0 bases and J by 11 bases, with 20 bases between them. DNA of the CDR3: TGTGCCAGCAGCGTAGAGCGTCTAGGGGCAGCCTCGGCTTTCTTT. Its translation: CASSVERLGAASAFF.

This rearrangement joins TRBV7-9 to TRBJ2-2; D is possibly TRBD1 (6 bases). The CDR3 contains 15 residues. The germline V gene encodes CDR1 SEHNR and CDR2 FQNEAQ (reference sequence). Trimming removed 5 bases from V and 5 bases from J, with 15 bases in between. The CDR3 region is CASSHFPRGTGELFF. The CDR3 DNA is TGTGCCAGCAGCCATTTCCCCAGGGGAACCGGGGAGCTGTTTTTT.

The rearrangement uses TRBV5-6 and TRBJ2-7; 7 bases align to TRBD1. The CDR3 length is 15 residues. Germline V gene sequence: CDR1 SGHDT, CDR2 YYEEEE. Trimming took 5 bases from V and 3 from J; bases not matched to a gene: 11. CDR3 DNA sequence: TGTGCCAGCAGGCATCTGGGGCAGGGGGACTACGAGCAGTACTTC. This gives the protein CASRHLGQGDYEQYF.

This sequence joins TRBV4-2 and TRBJ1-4; 8 bases are a match to TRBD1. CDR3 size: 17 residues. Trimming removed 9 bases from V and 0 bases from J; junction bases left unmatched: 12. The germline V gene encodes CDR1 LGHNA and CDR2 YNFKEQ. The CDR3 spells CASSPTGVTATNEKLFF. In DNA form, the CDR3 reads TGTGCCAGTTCCCCGACAGGGGTCACGGCAACTAATGAAAAACTGTTTTTT.

The V gene is TRBV7-9, the J gene TRBJ1-2; TRBD1 matches at 7 bases. CDR3 size: 14 residues. CDR1 SEHNR and CDR2 FQNEAQ come from the germline V gene (reference sequence). Germline trimming cut 5 bases from V and 4 bases from J; bases unmatched to any gene: 7. The CDR3 coding sequence is TGTGCCAGCAGCGTCGGACAGGCAGTCTATGGCTACACCTTC. Amino acids: CASSVGQAVYGYTF.

This clone has only a few counts. The chain combines TRBV7-9 with TRBJ1-4; no reliable D call. Germline CDR1 reads SEHNR; CDR2 reads FQNEAQ (reference sequence). Trimming cost V 0 bases and J 7 bases, with 6 bases left between them. The CDR3 is 13 amino acids. Written as DNA, the CDR3 is TGTGCCAGCAGCTTAGCGTCATCTGAAAAACTGTTTTTT. The encoded protein is CASSLASSEKLFF. Looking up the rest from reference TRBV7-9 and TRBJ1-4 gives the full variable domain: DTGVSQNPRHKITKRGQNVTFRCDPISEHNRLYWYRQTLGQGPEFLTYFQNEAQLEKSRLLSDRFSAERPKGSFSTLEIQRTEQGDSAMYLCASSLASSEKLFFGSGTQLSVL.

The chain joins TRBV19 to TRBJ1-4; no definite D call. Germline V gene lookup returns CDR1 LNHDA and CDR2 SQIVND (reference sequence). This CDR3 region has 14 residues. Trimming removed 6 bases at V and 3 bases at J, with 11 bases between. The CDR3 is CASRDYGANEKLFF. CDR3 bases: TGTGCCAGTAGAGATTACGGGGCTAATGAAAAACTGTTTTTT.

The rearrangement uses TRBV18 and TRBJ1-1; weak D call: TRBD1 (6 bases). Trimming pared 3 bases from V and 2 bases from J, leaving 10 bases between. The CDR3 contains 14 residues. Germline CDR1 KGHSH, CDR2 LQKENI. The CDR3 DNA sequence: TGTGCCAGCTCACCCGGGACAACTAACACTGAAGCTTTCTTT. Protein product: CASSPGTTNTEAFF.

The chain joins TRBV10-1 to TRBJ2-3, with 8 positions matching TRBD1. This CDR3 is built from 16 residues. Germline trimming cut 5 bases from V and 3 bases from J; bases unmatched to any gene: 10. CDR1 WNHNN and CDR2 SYGVQD come from the germline V gene (reference sequence). CDR3 nucleotides: TGCGCCAGCAGTCCTTCCGGGACAGGTGTTACAGATACGCAGTATTTT. Its translation: CASSPSGTGVTDTQYF.